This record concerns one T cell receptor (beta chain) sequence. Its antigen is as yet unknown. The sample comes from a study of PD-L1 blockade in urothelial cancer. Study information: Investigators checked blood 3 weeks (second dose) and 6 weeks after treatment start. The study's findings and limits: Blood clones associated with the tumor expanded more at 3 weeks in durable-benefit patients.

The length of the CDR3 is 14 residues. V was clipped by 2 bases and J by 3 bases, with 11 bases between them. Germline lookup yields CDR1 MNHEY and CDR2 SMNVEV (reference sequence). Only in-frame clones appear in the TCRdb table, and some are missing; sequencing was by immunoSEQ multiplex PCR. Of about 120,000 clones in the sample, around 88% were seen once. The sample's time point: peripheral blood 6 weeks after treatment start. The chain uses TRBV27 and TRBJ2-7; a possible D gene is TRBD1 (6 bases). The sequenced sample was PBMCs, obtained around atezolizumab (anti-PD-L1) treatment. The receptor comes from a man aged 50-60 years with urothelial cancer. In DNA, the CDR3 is TGTGCCAGCAGTTTAAGGGGGACCGACTACGAGCAGTACTTC. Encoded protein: CASSLRGTDYEQYF.